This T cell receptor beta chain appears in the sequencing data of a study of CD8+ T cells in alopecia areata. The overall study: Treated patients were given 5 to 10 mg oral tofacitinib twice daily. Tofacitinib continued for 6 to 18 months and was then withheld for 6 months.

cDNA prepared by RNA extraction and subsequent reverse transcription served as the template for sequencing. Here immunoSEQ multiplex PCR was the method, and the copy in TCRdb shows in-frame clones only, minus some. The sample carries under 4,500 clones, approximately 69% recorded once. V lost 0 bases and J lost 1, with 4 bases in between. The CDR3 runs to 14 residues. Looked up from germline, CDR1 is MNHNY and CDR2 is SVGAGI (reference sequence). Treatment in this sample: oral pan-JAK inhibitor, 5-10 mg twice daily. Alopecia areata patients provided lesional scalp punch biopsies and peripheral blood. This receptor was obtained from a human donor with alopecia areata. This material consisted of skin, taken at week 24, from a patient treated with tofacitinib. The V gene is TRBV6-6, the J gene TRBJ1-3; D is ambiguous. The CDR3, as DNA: TGTGCCAGCAGTTACTCCGGGTCTGGAAACACCATATATTTT. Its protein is CASSYSGSGNTIYF.